These 32 T cell receptor beta chains share one sample of origin, sequenced in a study of regulatory T cells in long-lasting Graves disease (dated by TCRdb to the early 2020s). The library was obtained by multiplex PCR. TCRdb lists the instrument as Illumina HiSeq 4000. iRepertoire HTBI primers and Arm-PCR amplification of CDR3 regions were used to construct TCR beta libraries. TCRdb redid the processing of the public reads, applying fastp at Q25 and MiXCR, and retained in-frame beta chains. Merged by CDR3 protein, the rows form single entries marked with the most common genes and DNA. Here the sample has 500,000 or so distinct CDR3 sequences; 14% occur a single time. Of the sample, approximately 15% falls within the top ten clones. What this sample's time point label stands for: newly diagnosed GD, antithyroid drugs for less than 3 months. For both TCR sequencing and RNA sequencing, RNA was extracted from PBMCs in TRIzol.

The data were also submitted as part of a second study, on T cells in Graves' hyperthyroidism and ophthalmopathy.

The sequenced sample was peripheral blood mononuclear cells (PBMCs), obtained at new diagnosis, from a patient treated with antithyroid drugs. The receptors originated from a woman in her fifties or sixties with Graves disease. Donor details come from another sample of the same person, matched by shared clones.

This clonotype was detected many times. V usage is TRBV5-1 and J usage is TRBJ2-1; 8 bases align to TRBD2. Germline CDR1 and CDR2: SGHRS and YFSETQ. This CDR3 comprises 16 residues. With 4 bases clipped from V and 8 bases from J, the junction kept 14 bases outside the gene matches. The CDR3 region is CASSRSGSPQVYEQFF. CDR3 in DNA: TGCGCCAGCAGCAGAAGCGGGAGTCCACAGGTTTATGAGCAGTTCTTC.

This chain uses TRBV20-1 with TRBJ2-5; 12 bases line up with TRBD2. The germline gives CDR1 DFQATT, CDR2 SNEGSKA (reference sequence). The length of the CDR3 is 17 residues. V shed 6 bases and J 0 bases; nucleotides not matched to a gene: 11. The DNA of the CDR3 is TGCAGTGCAACTAGCCGGACTAGCGGGGTGTACCAAGAGACCCAGTACTTC. Amino acids: CSATSRTSGVYQETQYF.

The chain employs TRBV4-1 and TRBJ2-3; no clear D. Germline V gene lookup returns CDR1 MGHRA and CDR2 YSYEKL. The ends were cut back, 0 bases at V and 1 base at J, with 17 bases in the middle. CDR3 size: 18 residues. In DNA, the CDR3 is TGCGCCAGCAGCCAAGATTCAGTCTTCTTGAGCGGCACAGATACGCAGTATTTT. Its translation: CASSQDSVFLSGTDTQYF.

The sample holds many counts of this clonotype. This chain connects TRBV24-1 to TRBJ2-1, with 8 nucleotides matching TRBD2. Germline loops: CDR1 KGHDR, CDR2 SFDVKD. The CDR3 has 16 amino acids. The ends lost 3 bases at V and 8 bases at J; junction bases unmatched: 11. The CDR3 coding sequence is TGTGCCACCAGTGATGCAACGGGAGGGCCGTTCGATGAGCAGTTCTTC. It is translated as CATSDATGGPFDEQFF.

This clonotype was counted ten times or more. V and J are TRBV5-1 and TRBJ2-5; 16 nucleotides align to TRBD2. Germline CDR1 SGHRS, CDR2 YFSETQ. V gave up 2 bases and J gave up 5 bases; unmatched junction bases: 3. The CDR3 runs to 16 residues. Written as DNA, the CDR3 is TGCGCCAGCAGCTTCGGGACTAGCGGGAGGGTTGAGACCCAGTACTTC. Protein: CASSFGTSGRVETQYF.

The rearrangement uses TRBV27 and TRBJ1-1; TRBD1 might be the D (5 bases). Germline V CDR1 and CDR2: MNHEY, SMNVEV (reference sequence). This CDR3 comprises 13 residues. The DNA of the CDR3 is TGTGTGACGGGGGGAACTCTGAACACTGAAGCTTTCTTT. Its protein product is CVTGGTLNTEAFF.

There are a few counts of this clonotype. The V gene is TRBV7-9, the J gene TRBJ1-2; possibly TRBD1 for D (5 bases). This CDR3 is 16 amino acids long. The germline V gene encodes CDR1 SEHNR and CDR2 FQNEAQ (reference sequence). Trimming left V 5 bases short and J 4 bases short, with 20 bases between. CDR3 loop: CASSPISPTGAYGYTF. Here the CDR3 DNA reads TGTGCCAGCAGCCCTATCAGCCCGACCGGGGCCTATGGCTACACCTTC.

This clonotype was seen many times. J is TRBJ1-4 and V is TRBV28; a possible D gene is TRBD1 (5 bases). With 1 base removed from V and 8 bases from J, the gap between germline ends came to 14 bases. The germline V gene encodes CDR1 MDHEN and CDR2 SYDVKM. The CDR3 has 15 amino acids. CDR3 in DNA: TGTGCCAGCAGTTTATTTCAGGGAGGAGGCGAAAAACTGTTTTTT. It specifies CASSLFQGGGEKLFF.

The V and J genes are TRBV5-1 and TRBJ2-7; no clear D gene. V was pared by 0 bases and J by 0 bases, with 7 bases between. The CDR3 loop spans 14 amino acids. Germline CDR1 SGHRS, CDR2 YFSETQ. CDR3 sequence reads: CASSLVPDSYEQYF. CDR3 bases: TGCGCCAGCAGCTTGGTTCCAGACTCCTACGAGCAGTACTTC.

This clonotype was counted many times. The chain is built from TRBV10-1 and TRBJ2-3, with TRBD2 matching over 7 bases. Trimming at V came to 2 bases and at J to 2 bases, leaving 10 bases not matched to a gene. The germline V gene encodes CDR1 WNHNN and CDR2 SYGVQD (reference sequence). This CDR3 spans 17 amino acids. The CDR3 spells CASSEPAGTTSTDTQYF. In nucleotides, the CDR3 is TGCGCCAGCAGTGAGCCCGCCGGGACTACCTCCACAGATACGCAGTATTTT.

This clonotype was seen many times. The V gene is TRBV10-3, the J gene TRBJ1-1; 7 nucleotides align to TRBD1. In germline, CDR1 is ENHRY, CDR2 SYGVKD. Trimming cost V 4 bases and J 2 bases; bases outside gene matches: 7. The CDR3 runs 15 residues. CDR3 bases: TGTGCCATCAGTGCCCAAGGGGGCGAAAACACTGAAGCTTTCTTT. Protein sequence: CAISAQGGENTEAFF.

This clonotype was seen a handful of times. This rearrangement joins TRBV28 to TRBJ2-2; 15 bases fit TRBD2. V trimming: 2 bases; J trimming: 5 bases; junction bases outside the gene matches: 3. The CDR3 length is 17 residues. Germline CDR1 is MDHEN and CDR2 is SYDVKM. Here the CDR3 reads CASSLGLAGGRTGELFF. CDR3 in DNA: TGTGCCAGCAGTTTAGGACTAGCGGGAGGGCGGACCGGGGAGCTGTTTTTT.

This clonotype turned up a few times. This sequence joins TRBV20-1 and TRBJ2-1; TRBD2 matches at 12 bases. The CDR3 is made up of 22 amino acids. Germline CDR1 reads DFQATT; CDR2 reads SNEGSKA (reference sequence). The trim removed 0 bases at V and 7 bases at J, leaving 25 bases unmatched. CDR3: CSARDLPRPGLAGLGVLNEQFF. The CDR3, as DNA: TGCAGTGCTAGAGATCTTCCCCGACCGGGACTAGCGGGCCTAGGCGTGCTAAATGAGCAGTTCTTC.

This clonotype showed up many times. This chain joins TRBV18 and TRBJ2-7; TRBD1 agrees at 9 bases. From germline, CDR1 is KGHSH and CDR2 LQKENI. This CDR3 contains 14 residues. The ends lost 3 bases at V and 3 bases at J; junction bases unmatched: 3. The CDR3 loop is CASSPTGGDYEQYF. The CDR3 DNA follows: TGTGCCAGCTCACCGACAGGGGGGGACTACGAGCAGTACTTC.

This clonotype was seen repeatedly, ten times or more. The chain uses TRBV3-1 and TRBJ2-7, with D perhaps being TRBD1 or TRBD2 (5 bases each). V lost 1 base to trimming and J lost 4 bases, with 17 bases between them. The CDR3 is made up of 16 amino acids. The V gene's germline CDR1 is LGHDT and CDR2 YNNKEL (reference sequence). CDR3 in amino acids: CASSQVNWGRNYEQYF. The CDR3 DNA reads as TGTGCCAGCAGCCAAGTGAATTGGGGACGGAATTACGAGCAGTACTTC.

This clonotype was picked up a small number of times. A read error may explain this, as a much larger clone is one base away. In nucleotides, the CDR3 is TGCAGTGCTGAGGCCGGGACTAGCGGACGTAGCACAGATACGCAGTATTTT. Translation gives CSAEAGTSGRSTDTQYF. The rearrangement uses TRBV20-1 and TRBJ2-3; 11 bases line up with TRBD2. CDR1 and CDR2 from the germline V gene are DFQATT and SNEGSKA (reference sequence). V was pared by 5 bases and J by 0 bases, with 10 bases of the junction left unmatched. The CDR3 spans 17 residues.

This clonotype turned up a few times. The gene calls are TRBV7-2 and TRBJ2-2; 9 nucleotides agree with TRBD1. This CDR3 has 15 residues. The ends lost 3 bases at V and 7 bases at J; junction bases unmatched: 6. The germline V gene has CDR1 SGHTA and CDR2 FQGNSA. CDR3 sequence: CASSLGDRVGGELFF. CDR3 sequence (DNA): TGTGCCAGCAGCTTGGGGGACAGGGTGGGCGGGGAGCTGTTTTTT.

Of note for this clonotype: A read error may explain this, as a much larger clone is one base away. The rearrangement joins TRBV30 to TRBJ1-5; D call uncertain. CDR1 and CDR2 from the germline V gene are GTSNPN and SVGIG (reference sequence). The V end lost 5 bases, the J end lost 5 bases, and 13 bases lay between the germline ends. There are 13 residues in the CDR3. The CDR3 sequence is CAWGISEDQPQHF. The CDR3 DNA sequence: TGTGCCTGGGGTATTAGCGAGGATCAGCCCCAGCATTTT. Drawing the rest from reference TRBV30 and TRBJ1-5, the complete variable domain is SQTIHQWPATLVQPVGSPLSLECTVEGTSNPNLYWYRQAAGRGLQLLFYSVGIGQISSEVPQNLSASRPQDRQFILSSKKLLLSDSGFYLCAWGISEDQPQHFGDGTRLSIL.

This clonotype has at least ten counts. The CDR3 region has the DNA TGTGCCTGGAATAGAGGGCAAGACACCATATATTTT. This gives the protein CAWNRGQDTIYF. V is TRBV30 and J is TRBJ1-3; D unclear. The ends were cut back, 4 bases at V and 8 bases at J, with 12 bases in the middle. The CDR3 length is 12 residues. Germline lookup yields CDR1 GTSNPN and CDR2 SVGIG (reference sequence).

The sample holds many counts of this clonotype. This sequence joins TRBV2 and TRBJ1-5, with D perhaps matching TRBD1 (6 bases). There are 14 residues in the CDR3. Germline CDR1 SNHLY, CDR2 FYNNEI. V was trimmed by 6 bases and J by 3 bases, leaving 12 bases between them. The chain's CDR3 is CASSEWDNNQPQHF. The DNA of the CDR3 is TGTGCCAGCAGCGAATGGGACAACAATCAGCCCCAGCATTTT.

This chain links TRBV10-2 with TRBJ2-2, with D perhaps TRBD2 (6 bases). The CDR3 contains 17 residues. Trimming pared 0 bases from V and 2 bases from J, leaving 13 bases between. Germline CDR1 and CDR2: WSHSY and SAAADI. CDR3 nucleotide sequence: TGCGCCAGCAGTGAGTCGGGGGACTTCTACAACACCGGGGAGCTGTTTTTT. Translating gives CASSESGDFYNTGELFF.

This clonotype has at least ten counts. The chain links TRBV30 to TRBJ2-7, with TRBD1 matching 8 bases. The CDR3 extends over 14 amino acids. J lost 3 bases, V lost 3 bases, and 7 bases had no gene match. Germline CDR1 and CDR2: GTSNPN and SVGIG (reference sequence). DNA of the CDR3: TGTGCCTGGAGACCGGGACAGGCTCGCTACGAGCAGTACTTC. It yields the protein CAWRPGQARYEQYF. Drawing the rest from reference TRBV30 and TRBJ2-7, the complete variable domain is SQTIHQWPATLVQPVGSPLSLECTVEGTSNPNLYWYRQAAGRGLQLLFYSVGIGQISSEVPQNLSASRPQDRQFILSSKKLLLSDSGFYLCAWRPGQARYEQYFGPGTRLTVT.

This clonotype occurred many times. The chain couples TRBV5-1 to TRBJ2-3, with D perhaps given as TRBD1 or TRBD2 (5 bases each). Trimming stripped 3 bases from V and 2 bases from J, with 16 bases between. From germline, CDR1 is SGHRS and CDR2 YFSETQ. The CDR3 spans 16 residues. The CDR3 region has the DNA TGCGCCAGCAGCTCTGGAACCGGGACCTTCACAGATACGCAGTATTTT. Its protein product is CASSSGTGTFTDTQYF.

Comment on this clonotype: A read error may be the cause here, since a much bigger clone is one base away. The chain carries TRBV3-1 and TRBJ2-5; D is undetermined. Looked up from germline, CDR1 is LGHDT and CDR2 is YNNKEL (reference sequence). The germline V and J ends were trimmed by 4 bases and 4 bases, with 13 bases remaining between them. The CDR3 runs 14 residues. CDR3 bases: TGTGCCAGCAGCCGAAAAGACGGCCGAGAGACCCAGTACTTC. Protein: CASSRKDGRETQYF.

This clonotype was seen a few times. The chain employs TRBV19 and TRBJ2-1, with 10 bases that match TRBD2. Looked up from germline, CDR1 is LNHDA and CDR2 is SQIVND (reference sequence). The ends lost 4 bases at V and 5 bases at J; junction bases unmatched: 5. The CDR3 is made up of 15 amino acids. DNA of the CDR3: TGTGCCAGTAGTAGACGGACTAGCGGACACAATGAGCAGTTCTTC. This sequence encodes CASSRRTSGHNEQFF.

This clonotype appeared many times. V gene TRBV7-9 combines with J gene TRBJ2-7; 10 bases map to TRBD2. Germline V gene data show CDR1 as SEHNR and CDR2 as FQNEAQ (reference sequence). The CDR3 consists of 14 residues. Trimming removed 5 bases from V and 6 bases from J; junction bases left unmatched: 7. CDR3 residues: CASSPVAGGAEQYF. The DNA for the CDR3 is TGTGCCAGCAGCCCGGTAGCGGGAGGAGCCGAGCAGTACTTC.

With respect to this clonotype: A read error may explain this, as a much larger clone is one base away. Given the absence of the conserved phenylalanine or tryptophan at the CDR3 end, a read error is likely. The chain is built from TRBV14 and TRBJ2-7; 8 nucleotides agree with TRBD1. The V gene's germline CDR1 is SGHDN and CDR2 FVKESK. J lost 0 bases, V lost 0 bases, and 10 bases had no gene match. The CDR3 runs to 18 residues. CDR3 amino acids: CASSQDLGGQGYSYEQYL. Written as DNA, the CDR3 is TGTGCCAGCAGCCAAGATCTTGGAGGACAGGGTTACTCCTACGAGCAGTACCTC.

The chain employs TRBV4-1 and TRBJ2-7; TRBD2 agrees at 10 bases. V shed 0 bases, J shed 4 bases, and the junction held 3 bases outside the gene matches. The CDR3 has 15 residues. Germline CDR1 and CDR2: MGHRA and YSYEKL. DNA for the CDR3: TGCGCCAGCAGCCAAGAAGCGGGAGGGAGGTACGAGCAGTACTTC. Protein: CASSQEAGGRYEQYF.

On this clonotype: A much larger clone sits a single nucleotide away, making a read error possible. The CDR3 protein is CASSPSLAGSYEQFF. The CDR3 coding sequence is TGTGCCAGCAGCCCTAGCCTAGCGGGGTCCTACGAGCAGTTCTTC. The V and J genes are TRBV28 and TRBJ2-1; 9 nucleotides line up with TRBD2. The germline CDR1 and CDR2 sequences are MDHEN and SYDVKM. The CDR3 has 15 residues. Germline trimming cut 6 bases from V and 10 bases from J; bases unmatched to any gene: 13.

This clonotype showed up just a few times. The chain is built from TRBV5-1 and TRBJ2-5; possibly TRBD1 for D (8 bases). Germline CDR1 SGHRS, CDR2 YFSETQ. The germline V and J ends were trimmed by 4 bases and 6 bases, with 16 bases remaining between them. CDR3 length: 14 residues. Here the CDR3 reads CASSNTGGEQTQYF. CDR3 bases: TGCGCCAGCAGCAACACAGGGGGGGAACAGACCCAGTACTTC.

This clonotype has ten or more counts. This rearrangement joins TRBV24-1 to TRBJ1-5, with TRBD1 matching 10 bases. This CDR3 is 15 amino acids long. The germline CDR1 and CDR2 sequences are KGHDR and SFDVKD. Trimming cost V 10 bases and J 0 bases; bases outside gene matches: 5. The CDR3 bases are TGTGCCACGGACAGGGGGGTACCTAGCAATCAGCCCCAGCATTTT. It specifies CATDRGVPSNQPQHF.

This clonotype was picked up many times. The J gene is TRBJ2-5, the V gene TRBV12-3 or TRBV12-4, with D perhaps matching TRBD1 or TRBD2 (5 bases each). The CDR3 is 16 residues long. The germline V and J ends were trimmed by 2 bases and 4 bases, with 17 bases remaining between them. DNA for the CDR3: TGTGCCAGCAGTTTATACAGGACCGGAGGTGCAGAGACCCAGTACTTC. Translation gives CASSLYRTGGAETQYF.